Listed here are 11 T cell receptor beta chains from one sample, sequenced in a study of monozygotic twins with inflammatory bowel disease. TCRdb reprocessed the 5' RACE reads and reports one entry per CDR3 protein, with no DNA. With 350,000 to 400,000 distinct CDR3 sequences in the sample, the ten largest clones hold about 2.5%. What was sequenced was blood. Receptors were obtained from a human donor with ulcerative colitis or Crohn's disease, or a healthy co-twin of an affected twin (not recorded which).

The chain combines TRBV20-1 with TRBJ2-7; TCRdb's D call of TRBD1 is untestable without DNA. The CDR3 sequence is 13 residues long. Germline V gives CDR1 DFQATT, CDR2 SNEGSKA (reference sequence). CDR3 sequence reads: CSARGPLGYEQYF.

The genes are TRBV28 and TRBJ2-3; TCRdb picks TRBD2, but there is no DNA to check that call. Per the germline V gene, CDR1 is MDHEN and CDR2 is SYDVKM. The CDR3 contains 17 residues. The CDR3 sequence is CASSTWGTSGGTDTQYF.

This chain links TRBV7-2 with TRBJ2-1; the D call of TRBD1 rests on TCRdb alone, since no DNA is present to check it. Germline CDR1 reads SGHTA; CDR2 reads FQGNSA. The CDR3 runs to 15 residues. The CDR3 spells CASSLSGDHYNEQFF. Full variable domain (missing parts from reference TRBV7-2 and TRBJ2-1): GAGVSQSPSNKVTEKGKDVELRCDPISGHTALYWYRQSLGQGLEFLIYFQGNSAPDKSGLPSDRFSAERTGGSVSTLTIQRTQQEDSAVYLCASSLSGDHYNEQFFGPGTRLTVL.

This sequence joins TRBV12-3 or TRBV12-4 and TRBJ1-3; TCRdb outputs TRBD1, but without DNA this stays unchecked. This CDR3 contains 15 residues. CDR3: CASRDRERSGNTIYF.

The rearrangement uses TRBV15 and TRBJ2-2; TCRdb's D gene call, TRBD1, goes unchecked for lack of DNA. This CDR3 is built from 15 residues. Germline V lookup: CDR1 LNHNV, CDR2 YYDKDF (reference sequence). The CDR3 here is CATSRDSHRAGELFF.

J is TRBJ2-7 and V is TRBV9. Germline loops: CDR1 SGDLS, CDR2 YYNGEE. The CDR3 has 14 amino acids. The CDR3 here is CASSVADTFYEQYF.

This chain links TRBV20-1 with TRBJ2-3; TCRdb designates TRBD1, a call that cannot be tested without DNA. The germline CDR1 and CDR2 sequences are DFQATT and SNEGSKA (reference sequence). CDR3 length: 17 residues. The CDR3 protein is CSARVKARHTGTDTQYF.

This chain uses TRBV6-2 or TRBV6-3 with TRBJ2-6; the TCRdb D gene call, TRBD2, has no DNA to confirm it. The germline gives CDR1 MNHEY, CDR2 SVGEGT. This CDR3 comprises 22 residues. CDR3 in amino acids: CASSRDYEFGGLTSSGANVLTF.

The rearrangement uses TRBV18 and TRBJ1-4. The germline gives CDR1 KGHSH, CDR2 LQKENI. This CDR3 has 13 amino acids. CDR3 loop: CASSPERQEKLFF.

The rearrangement links TRBV7-2 to TRBJ2-5; absent DNA, TCRdb's TRBD2 call cannot be checked. CDR1 is SGHTA and CDR2 is FQGNSA in the germline V gene. CDR3 length: 13 residues. CDR3 protein: CASSRAGQETQYF.

This chain joins TRBV29-1 and TRBJ1-1; TCRdb indicates TRBD1, and absent DNA this call remains unverified. The CDR3 extends over 13 amino acids. Germline V gene sequence: CDR1 SQVTM, CDR2 ANQGSEA. The CDR3 spells CSVERGQNTEAFF.